The rows below give T cell receptor beta chains drawn from one sample of a study of CD8+CD57+ T cells in acquired aplastic anemia. TCRdb reanalysed the reads using MiXCR and keeps one entry per CDR3 protein. This table has roughly 500,000 distinct CDR3 sequences, 25% to 40% appearing once. The source material was sorted CD4+, CD8+, or CD8+CD57+ T cells (not recorded which) from PBMCs. The receptor source for this set is a human donor with aplastic anemia. Both conserved end residues are part of each CDR3. Each record gives: clone size, J gene, D gene, CDR3 length, V gene, CDR3 DNA, CDR3 protein. A D gene is named only where the DNA matches it firmly. Clone size appears in some rows only: once, few, many, or a class for an expanded clone.

>.|TRBJ1-2|.|15|TRBV29-1
TGCAGCGTTACACCGAACGGGGGCGCGGACTATGGCTACACCTTC
CSVTPNGGADYGYTF
>.|TRBJ1-6|.|14|TRBV5-8
TGTGCCAGCCCAGGGTTGTACGATAATTCACCCCTCCACTTT
CASPGLYDNSPLHF
>many|TRBJ1-2|.|13|TRBV7-9
TGTGCCAGCAGCTTAGACGGACACTATGGCTACACCTTC
CASSLDGHYGYTF
>many|TRBJ1-6|.|14|TRBV20-1
TGCAGTGCTAGAGGTTCAGGGGTAAATTCACCCCTCCACTTT
CSARGSGVNSPLHF
>.|TRBJ1-3|.|12|TRBV2
TGTGCCAACAGACCTTCTGGAAACACCATATATTTT
CANRPSGNTIYF
>many|TRBJ1-5|.|14|TRBV9
TGTGCCAGCAGCGCCGGACGGCTCAATCAGCCCCAGCATTTT
CASSAGRLNQPQHF
>.|TRBJ1-1|.|12|TRBV4-1
TGCGCCAGCAGCCAAGTTCGGGGACGAGCTTTCTTT
CASSQVRGRAFF
>few|TRBJ2-7|.|13|TRBV19
TGTGCCAGTAGTAGGGACGGAGCCTACGAGCAGTACTTC
CASSRDGAYEQYF
>.|TRBJ1-1|.|15|TRBV5-1
TGCGCCAGCAGCTTGGACATGCAGGAGAACACTGAAGCTTTCTTT
CASSLDMQENTEAFF
>.|TRBJ1-3|.|9|TRBV18
TGTGCCAGCTCACCACCCTGCAATTTT
CASSPPCNF
>.|TRBJ1-5|TRBD1|14|TRBV10-3
TGTGCCATCGTGACAGGACAGGGCCATCAGCCCCAGCATTTT
CAIVTGQGHQPQHF
>.|TRBJ2-1|.|13|TRBV5-4
TGTGCCAGCAGCCAGGGGGGGGGAAATGAGCAGTCCTTC
CASSQGGGNEQSF
>once|TRBJ1-5|.|14|TRBV30
TGTGCCTGGAGTGTACGGGGTATCGGCCAGCCCCAGCATTTT
CAWSVRGIGQPQHF
>many|TRBJ1-1|.|15|TRBV2
TGTGCCAGCAGTGATACAGGCGTCCTGAACACTGAAGCTTTCTTT
CASSDTGVLNTEAFF
>many|TRBJ2-1|.|13|TRBV9
TGTGCCAGCAGGGCGGGCGCTGACAATGAGCAGTTCTTC
CASRAGADNEQFF
>few|TRBJ1-2|.|13|TRBV10-3
TGTGCCATCGCGAGTTTTTCAGAGCACGGCTACACCTTC
CAIASFSEHGYTF
>many|TRBJ2-1|.|16|TRBV25-1
TGTGCCAGCAGTGAATATTGGGCAGGGGTGAACAATGAGCAGTTCTTC
CASSEYWAGVNNEQFF
>many|TRBJ2-3|.|13|TRBV7-8
TGTGCCAGCAGCAACGAACACACAGATACGCAGTATTTT
CASSNEHTDTQYF
>once|TRBJ1-5|.|13|TRBV10-3
TGTGCCATCAGTGAGATCCCGGGTGTGCCTACGCATTTT
CAISEIPGVPTHF
>.|TRBJ1-2|TRBD1|15|TRBV5-6
TGTGCCAGCAGCTCCAGGGGGCCTGGGAACTATGGCTACACCTTC
CASSSRGPGNYGYTF
>.|TRBJ1-1|.|15|TRBV2
TGTGCCAGCAGACTAACAGGGCTTAGAATGACTGAAGCTTTCTTT
CASRLTGLRMTEAFF
>.|TRBJ2-1|.|13|TRBV20-1
TGCAGTGCTAGAGATCTACGGTACAATGAGCAGTTCTTC
CSARDLRYNEQFF
>few|TRBJ2-5|TRBD2|15|TRBV7-2
TGTGCCAGCAGCTTATCCCCTAGCGGGAAGGAGACCCAGTACTTC
CASSLSPSGKETQYF
>many|TRBJ2-7|.|13|TRBV5-1
TGCGCCAGCAGCTCCGGGACAACCTACGAGCAGTACTTC
CASSSGTTYEQYF
>many|TRBJ1-6|.|15|TRBV7-9
TGTGCCAGCAGCTTAGCCGGGGGCGTAAATTCACCCCTCCACTTT
CASSLAGGVNSPLHF
>.|TRBJ2-3|TRBD2|14|TRBV9
TGTGCCAGCAGCGTAGAACTAGCGGGAGTAGCGCAGTATTTT
CASSVELAGVAQYF
>many|TRBJ2-1|TRBD2|15|TRBV19
TGTGCCAGTAGGACCGGGACTAGCGGTTACAATGAGCAGTTCTTC
CASRTGTSGYNEQFF
>many|TRBJ1-1|.|14|TRBV4-1
TGCGCCAGCAGCCAAGGTTTGGTGAACACTGAAGCTTTCTTT
CASSQGLVNTEAFF
>.|TRBJ2-7|.|13|TRBV11-2
TGTGCCAGCAGCTTCGGACTCGGTCCCGAGCAGTACTTC
CASSFGLGPEQYF
>.|TRBJ2-5|.|13|TRBV7-2
TGTGCCAGCAGCCATGGGAACCAAGAGACCCAGTACTTC
CASSHGNQETQYF
>many|TRBJ1-6|.|15|TRBV19
TGTGCCAGTAGTATCCAGGTTGGATATAATTCACCCCTCCACTTT
CASSIQVGYNSPLHF
>many|TRBJ2-3|.|10|TRBV20-1
TGCAGTGCTCTAACAGATACGCAGTATTTT
CSALTDTQYF
>.|TRBJ2-7|.|19|TRBV7-6
TGTGCTAGCAGCCAAGATGGTATATTATTACGCGAAAGCTCCTACGAGCAGTACTTC
CASSQDGILLRESSYEQYF
>.|TRBJ1-1|TRBD1|13|TRBV20-1
TGCAGTGCTAGAGAAACAGGGGGCACTGAAGCTTTCTTT
CSARETGGTEAFF
>many|TRBJ2-7|.|14|TRBV20-1
TGCAGTGCTGAAGGGGCCGCGAGCTCCTACGAGCAGTACTTC
CSAEGAASSYEQYF
>.|TRBJ2-1|TRBD2|16|TRBV7-7
TGTGCTAGCAGCTTAGTGGCGGGAGGTACCTACAATGAGCAGTTCTTC
CASSLVAGGTYNEQFF
>.|TRBJ1-6|.|14|TRBV10-3
TGTGCCATCAGTGAGGGTGGAGGTAATTCACCCCTCCACTTT
CAISEGGGNSPLHF
>.|TRBJ2-2|.|15|TRBV12-3/TRBV12-4
TGTGCCAGCAGTTTTAGGAACCCGAACACCGGGGAGCTGTTTTTT
CASSFRNPNTGELFF
>many|TRBJ2-3|.|12|TRBV9
TGTGCCAGCAGCGAAATACTGAATACGCAGTATTTT
CASSEILNTQYF
>.|TRBJ1-1|.|17|TRBV3-1
TGTGCCAGCAGCCAAGCGGCGGGGCGCAGGTCTAACACTGAAGCTTTCTTT
CASSQAAGRRSNTEAFF
>.|TRBJ2-7|.|13|TRBV7-2
TGTGCCAGCAGCTTAGCTGGATCGGGGGAGCAGTACTTC
CASSLAGSGEQYF
>.|TRBJ2-7|TRBD1|15|TRBV5-8
TGTGCCAGCAGCCAACCGGGACAGCTTCCCTACGAGCAGTACTTC
CASSQPGQLPYEQYF
>few|TRBJ2-7|.|14|TRBV7-2
TGTGCCAGCAGCTTCCAGGAGACTAGTTCCGAGCAGTACTTC
CASSFQETSSEQYF
>few|TRBJ1-3|.|14|TRBV2
TGTGCCAGCAGTGAAGCAGGGTATGGAAACACCATATATTTT
CASSEAGYGNTIYF
>few|TRBJ1-5|.|16|TRBV19
TGTGCCAGTAGTGCTGGTGCGGGATATAGCAATCAGCCCCAGCATTTT
CASSAGAGYSNQPQHF
>.|TRBJ2-6|.|16|TRBV9
TGTGCCAGCAGCGTAGTAGGGGTGGCTGGGGCCAACGTCCTGACTTTC
CASSVVGVAGANVLTF
>few|TRBJ2-2|.|16|TRBV10-2
TGTGCCAGCAGTTACTTTCCCGTTGCGGAGGCCGGGGAGCTGTTTTTT
CASSYFPVAEAGELFF